These T cell receptor beta chains were read from a single sample in a study of shared clonotypes between healthy human individuals. The data were produced by immunoSEQ multiplex PCR, yet TCRdb's version contains in-frame clones alone and is incomplete. The data contain approximately 1.4 million clones, 95% to 99% of them seen just once; the ten biggest clones take up roughly 0.4%. Sequenced input: naive CD4+ T cells sorted from blood. These receptors all stem from a man younger than 40 in good health. The CDR3 runs from the conserved cysteine through the conserved F or W. Fields, in order: V gene, D gene, clone size, J gene, CDR3 DNA, CDR3 protein. The D gene is left open where the match is weak. The size field is filled for only some rows; it gives once, few, many or a size class.

v_gene: TRBV27; d_gene: -; abundance: -; j_gene: TRBJ2-1; CDR3nt: TGTGCCAGCAGTTTATCGGTCACCGCCTACAATGAGCAGTTCTTC; CDR3aa: CASSLSVTAYNEQFF
v_gene: TRBV4-1; d_gene: -; abundance: -; j_gene: TRBJ2-3; CDR3nt: TGCGCCAGCAGCCAAGGACCCGCAGATACGCAGTATTTT; CDR3aa: CASSQGPADTQYF
v_gene: TRBV2; d_gene: TRBD1; abundance: -; j_gene: TRBJ1-4; CDR3nt: TGTGCCAGCAAAAAACGGACAGGGGGGCTTGAAAAACTGTTTTTT; CDR3aa: CASKKRTGGLEKLFF
v_gene: TRBV6-5; d_gene: -; abundance: -; j_gene: TRBJ1-1; CDR3nt: TGTGCCAGCAAATCAACCTTTTCGAGTAACGCTGAAGCTTTCTTT; CDR3aa: CASKSTFSSNAEAFF
v_gene: TRBV28; d_gene: TRBD2; abundance: once; j_gene: TRBJ2-3; CDR3nt: TGTGCCAGCACCCTAGCGGGAGGGACAGATACGCAGTATTTT; CDR3aa: CASTLAGGTDTQYF
v_gene: TRBV6-1; d_gene: -; abundance: -; j_gene: TRBJ2-3; CDR3nt: TGTGCCAGCAGTGCTTTGGGAACGATAATTAGCACAGATACGCAGTATTTT; CDR3aa: CASSALGTIISTDTQYF
v_gene: TRBV5-1; d_gene: TRBD2; abundance: -; j_gene: TRBJ2-2; CDR3nt: TGCGCCAGCCAAAAAAGCGGGACTAGCGGGATTAACACCGGGGAGCTGTTTTTT; CDR3aa: CASQKSGTSGINTGELFF
v_gene: TRBV6-1; d_gene: TRBD2; abundance: -; j_gene: TRBJ2-3; CDR3nt: TGTGCCAGCAGTCTTAGCGGGAGGGCCGCAGATACGCAGTATTTT; CDR3aa: CASSLSGRAADTQYF
v_gene: TRBV7-6; d_gene: TRBD1; abundance: -; j_gene: TRBJ2-1; CDR3nt: TGTGCCAGCAGCTTAGGGGACAGGTTCTACAATGAGCAGTTCTTC; CDR3aa: CASSLGDRFYNEQFF
v_gene: TRBV7-9; d_gene: -; abundance: few; j_gene: TRBJ2-7; CDR3nt: TGTGCCAGCAGCAATCAACTAGTTTCCGAGCAGTACTTC; CDR3aa: CASSNQLVSEQYF
v_gene: TRBV29-1; d_gene: -; abundance: -; j_gene: TRBJ1-1; CDR3nt: TGCAGCGGTGGGACCCCCCCAGAAGCTTTCTTT; CDR3aa: CSGGTPPEAFF
v_gene: TRBV5-5; d_gene: -; abundance: -; j_gene: TRBJ2-2; CDR3nt: TGTGCCAGCAGCGAGAGAGGTACGAACACCGGGGAGCTGTTTTTT; CDR3aa: CASSERGTNTGELFF
v_gene: TRBV28; d_gene: TRBD2; abundance: -; j_gene: TRBJ2-7; CDR3nt: TGTGCCAGCAGTAAGGACTCCAGGCTAGCGGGACTGTACGAGCAGTACTTC; CDR3aa: CASSKDSRLAGLYEQYF
v_gene: TRBV5-1; d_gene: -; abundance: few; j_gene: TRBJ2-7; CDR3nt: TGCGCCAGCAGCCCCCTGCAGGGGGGTGGTTACGAGCAGTACTTC; CDR3aa: CASSPLQGGGYEQYF
v_gene: TRBV11-2; d_gene: -; abundance: -; j_gene: TRBJ2-3; CDR3nt: TGTGCCAGCAGCTTAGATTTGAGCACAGATACGCAGTATTTT; CDR3aa: CASSLDLSTDTQYF
v_gene: TRBV9; d_gene: -; abundance: -; j_gene: TRBJ2-1; CDR3nt: TGTGCCAGCAGCGTAGACGGGCTAAACACCTACAATGAGCAGTTCTTC; CDR3aa: CASSVDGLNTYNEQFF
v_gene: TRBV4-1; d_gene: -; abundance: -; j_gene: TRBJ1-2; CDR3nt: TGCGCCAGCAGCCAAACGGCAGGGGTTGGGTACACCTTC; CDR3aa: CASSQTAGVGYTF
v_gene: TRBV6-5; d_gene: -; abundance: -; j_gene: TRBJ2-7; CDR3nt: TGTGCCAGCGGGAGGACCACGTCCTACGAGCAGTACTTC; CDR3aa: CASGRTTSYEQYF
v_gene: TRBV7-6; d_gene: TRBD1; abundance: -; j_gene: TRBJ2-5; CDR3nt: TGTGCCAGCAGCTTCCTCCCCGGGACAGGGGGGGAGACCCAGTACTTC; CDR3aa: CASSFLPGTGGETQYF
v_gene: TRBV6-1; d_gene: -; abundance: -; j_gene: TRBJ1-3; CDR3nt: TGTGCCAGCAGTGAAACGGACACCATATATTTT; CDR3aa: CASSETDTIYF
v_gene: TRBV28; d_gene: -; abundance: -; j_gene: TRBJ2-7; CDR3nt: TGTGCCAGCACAAGGGACTCAACCTACGAGCAGTACTTC; CDR3aa: CASTRDSTYEQYF
v_gene: TRBV28; d_gene: TRBD1; abundance: -; j_gene: TRBJ1-2; CDR3nt: TGTGCCAGCAGTTCAACGGGGACAGGAAGAGTTTATGGCTACACCTTC; CDR3aa: CASSSTGTGRVYGYTF
v_gene: TRBV5-4; d_gene: TRBD2; abundance: once; j_gene: TRBJ2-5; CDR3nt: TGTGCCAGCAGCTTGGGGGGAGGGCAAGAGACCCAGTACTTC; CDR3aa: CASSLGGGQETQYF
v_gene: TRBV7-9; d_gene: TRBD1; abundance: -; j_gene: TRBJ2-3; CDR3nt: TGTGCCAGCAGCTTAATGGGGACAGGGGGCACAGATACGCAGTATTTT; CDR3aa: CASSLMGTGGTDTQYF
v_gene: TRBV7-2; d_gene: -; abundance: once; j_gene: TRBJ2-3; CDR3nt: TGTGCCAGCAGCCCCACGAGTTGGTGGGGGAGCACAGATACGCAGTATTTT; CDR3aa: CASSPTSWWGSTDTQYF
v_gene: TRBV11-2; d_gene: -; abundance: -; j_gene: TRBJ2-7; CDR3nt: TGTGCCAGCAGCTTGTTCCGGGGGTCCTACGAGCAGTACTTC; CDR3aa: CASSLFRGSYEQYF
v_gene: TRBV7-2; d_gene: TRBD2; abundance: once; j_gene: TRBJ2-5; CDR3nt: TGTGCCAGCAGCCGGGGGACTAGCAAAAACCAAGAGACCCAGTACTTC; CDR3aa: CASSRGTSKNQETQYF